A selection of T cell receptor beta chains follows, all from one sample in a study of blood T cell repertoires in COVID-19. TCRdb keeps only in-frame clones here, not all; method: immunoSEQ multiplex PCR. The sample includes 200,000 to 300,000 clones, 85% to 90% seen only once; the top ten take more than 0.95%. Sample: peripheral blood. These receptors originate from a woman aged 40 to 50 who had recovered from COVID-19. Both conserved end residues are part of each CDR3. The D gene is left open where the match is weak. For some rows the clone size is stated as once, few or many, or as a class when expanded; others skip it.

v_gene,abundance,j_gene,d_gene,CDR3nt,CDR3aa
TRBV27,-,TRBJ1-1,-,TGTGCCAGCAGTCCGGGACACCGGAACACTGAAGCTTTCTTT,CASSPGHRNTEAFF
TRBV9,-,TRBJ1-1,-,TGTGCCAGCAGCGTGGGGGGGCCGAGGACTGAAGCTTTCTTT,CASSVGGPRTEAFF
TRBV4-2,-,TRBJ1-1,-,TGTGCCAGCAGCCAAGATCGGGGGGCCTTCAACACTGAAGCTTTCTTT,CASSQDRGAFNTEAFF
TRBV7-6,-,TRBJ2-3,-,TGTGCCAGCAGCTTAGTGCCCGTAGGGGTGAGCACAGATACGCAGTATTTT,CASSLVPVGVSTDTQYF
TRBV4-3,-,TRBJ2-2,-,TGCGCCAGCAGCATCCTAGCGTCGGGGGAGCTGTTTTTT,CASSILASGELFF
TRBV15,-,TRBJ2-7,-,TGTGCCACCAGCAGATACCGACAGGTTGGGTACGAGCAGTACTTC,CATSRYRQVGYEQYF
TRBV27,-,TRBJ1-1,TRBD1,TGTGCCAGCACCCCGCAGGGGGCGCGGAACACTGAAGCTTTCTTT,CASTPQGARNTEAFF
TRBV9,-,TRBJ1-6,-,TGTGCCAGCAGCGTAGTTACCGAAGAGGGGGCCCTCCACTTT,CASSVVTEEGALHF
TRBV7-2,-,TRBJ1-6,-,TGTGCCAGCAGCTCCGCCGGGGCACCCCTCCACTTT,CASSSAGAPLHF
TRBV6-1,-,TRBJ1-4,-,TGTGCCAGCAGTGCAAGGGGGTCTGGGGCAACTAATGAAAAACTGTTTTTT,CASSARGSGATNEKLFF
TRBV25-1,-,TRBJ2-1,-,TGTGCCAGCAGTGAATCACAGGAGCAGTTCTTC,CASSESQEQFF
TRBV7-3,-,TRBJ2-5,-,TGTGCCAGCAGCTTATTGGGTGGGGGCCCAGAGACCCAGTACTTC,CASSLLGGGPETQYF
TRBV2,-,TRBJ1-3,TRBD1,TGTGCCAGCAGTGAAAGAGGGCCAGGGGGCGCGGCGGGAGGAAACACCATATATTTT,CASSERGPGGAAGGNTIYF
TRBV27,few,TRBJ1-2,TRBD1,TGTGCCAGCAGTCTCCGGACAGGGGGGGGCTATGGCTACACCTTC,CASSLRTGGGYGYTF
TRBV7-8,once,TRBJ2-7,TRBD2,TGTGCCAGCAGCTTAAGTTCCCTACTAGCGGTCGAGCAGTACTTC,CASSLSSLLAVEQYF
TRBV9,-,TRBJ2-1,-,TGTGCCAGCAGCGGCGGAGACCGCTCCTACAATGAGCAGTTCTTC,CASSGGDRSYNEQFF
TRBV6-2/TRBV6-3,-,TRBJ2-5,TRBD1,TGTGCCAGCAGTTACTCGAGGGGGCCAGAGACCCAGTACTTC,CASSYSRGPETQYF
TRBV18,-,TRBJ2-7,-,TGTGCCAGCTCACGTGCGGGGGAGCAGTACTTC,CASSRAGEQYF